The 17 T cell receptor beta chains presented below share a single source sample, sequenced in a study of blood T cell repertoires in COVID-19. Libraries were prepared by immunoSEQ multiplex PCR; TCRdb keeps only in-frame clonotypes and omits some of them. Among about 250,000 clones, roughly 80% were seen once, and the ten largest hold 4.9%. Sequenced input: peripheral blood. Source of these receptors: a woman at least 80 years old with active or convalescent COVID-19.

DNA for the CDR3: TGTGCCAGCAGCTTAGGAACAGGGCAAGAGACCCAGTACTTC. Amino acid sequence: CASSLGTGQETQYF. The chain couples TRBV7-9 to TRBJ2-5, with D perhaps matching TRBD1 (6 bases). Germline lookup yields CDR1 SEHNR and CDR2 FQNEAQ (reference sequence). The ends were cut back, 1 base at V and 2 bases at J, with 8 bases in the middle. CDR3 length: 14 residues.

The CDR3 DNA sequence: TGCGCCAGCAGCTTACTATCCTCCTATAATTCACCCCTCCACTTT. Its protein product is CASSLLSSYNSPLHF. The rearrangement joins TRBV5-1 to TRBJ1-6, with no clear D. Trimming cost V 2 bases and J 0 bases, with 6 bases left between them. The CDR3 length is 15 residues. The germline V gene has CDR1 SGHRS and CDR2 YFSETQ.

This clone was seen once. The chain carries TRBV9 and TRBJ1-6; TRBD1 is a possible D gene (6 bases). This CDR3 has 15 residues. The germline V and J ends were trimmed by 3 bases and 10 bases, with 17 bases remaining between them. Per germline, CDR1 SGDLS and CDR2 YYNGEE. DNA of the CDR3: TGTGCCAGCAGCGCCTACAGGGACCCCAGGTCACCCCTCCACTTT. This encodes CASSAYRDPRSPLHF. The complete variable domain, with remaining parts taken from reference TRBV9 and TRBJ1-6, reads DSGVTQTPKHLITATGQRVTLRCSPRSGDLSVYWYQQSLDQGLQFLIQYYNGEERAKGNILERFSAQQFPDLHSELNLSSLELGDSALYFCASSAYRDPRSPLHFGNGTRLTVT.

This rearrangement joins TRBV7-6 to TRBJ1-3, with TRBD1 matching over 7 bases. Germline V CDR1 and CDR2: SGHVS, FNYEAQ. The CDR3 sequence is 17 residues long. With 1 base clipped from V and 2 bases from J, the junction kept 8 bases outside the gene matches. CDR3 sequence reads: CASSLGGHRGAGNTIYF. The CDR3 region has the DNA TGTGCCAGCAGCTTAGGGGGGCACAGGGGAGCTGGAAACACCATATATTTT.

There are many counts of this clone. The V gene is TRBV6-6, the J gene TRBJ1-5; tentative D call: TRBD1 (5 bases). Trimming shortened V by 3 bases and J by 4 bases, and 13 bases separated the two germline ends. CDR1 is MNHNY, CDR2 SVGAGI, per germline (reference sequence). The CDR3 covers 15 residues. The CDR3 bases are TGTGCCAGCAGTTATAGGCAGGGAAGGAATCAGCCCCAGCATTTT. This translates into CASSYRQGRNQPQHF.

CDR3 loop: CASSSSRDRVGNTIYF. The CDR3 DNA reads TGCGCCAGCAGCTCGTCCCGGGACAGGGTGGGAAACACCATATATTTT. The V gene is TRBV5-1, the J gene TRBJ1-3; 9 bases align to TRBD1. CDR1 and CDR2 (germline): SGHRS, YFSETQ. After removal of 3 bases from V and 4 bases from J, the junction contained 8 bases not matched to a gene. This CDR3 comprises 16 residues.

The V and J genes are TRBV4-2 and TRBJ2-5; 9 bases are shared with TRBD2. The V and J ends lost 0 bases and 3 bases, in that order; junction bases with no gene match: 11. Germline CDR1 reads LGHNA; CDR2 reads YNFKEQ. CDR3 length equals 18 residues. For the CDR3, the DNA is TGTGCCAGCAGCCAAGATCTGTTAACTAGCGGGCCCGAAGAGACCCAGTACTTC. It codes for CASSQDLLTSGPEETQYF.

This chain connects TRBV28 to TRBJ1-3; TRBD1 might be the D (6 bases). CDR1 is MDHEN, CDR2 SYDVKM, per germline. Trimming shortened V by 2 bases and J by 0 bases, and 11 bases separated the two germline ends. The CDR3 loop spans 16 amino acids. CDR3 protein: CASSLTGHLSGNTIYF. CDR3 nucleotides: TGTGCCAGCAGTTTAACGGGACACCTCTCTGGAAACACCATATATTTT.

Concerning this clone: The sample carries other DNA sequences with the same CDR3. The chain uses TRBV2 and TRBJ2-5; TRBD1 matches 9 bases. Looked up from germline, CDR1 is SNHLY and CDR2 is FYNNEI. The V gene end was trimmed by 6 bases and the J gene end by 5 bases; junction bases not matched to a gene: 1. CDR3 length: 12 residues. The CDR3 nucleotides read TGTGCCAGCAGAGACAGGGGGGAGACCCAGTACTTC. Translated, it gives CASRDRGETQYF.

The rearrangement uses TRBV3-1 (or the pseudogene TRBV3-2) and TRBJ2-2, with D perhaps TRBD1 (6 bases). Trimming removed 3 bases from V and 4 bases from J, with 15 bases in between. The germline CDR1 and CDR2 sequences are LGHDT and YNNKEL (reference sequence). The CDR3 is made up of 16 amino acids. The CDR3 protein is CASSQERTGITGELFF. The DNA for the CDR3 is TGTGCCAGCAGCCAGGAAAGAACAGGGATCACCGGGGAGCTGTTTTTT.

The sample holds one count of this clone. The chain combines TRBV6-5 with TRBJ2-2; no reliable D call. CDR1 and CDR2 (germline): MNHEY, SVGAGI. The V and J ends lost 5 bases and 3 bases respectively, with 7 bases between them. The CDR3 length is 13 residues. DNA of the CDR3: TGTGCCAGCAGTCAAAAATACACCGGGGAGCTGTTTTTT. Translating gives CASSQKYTGELFF.

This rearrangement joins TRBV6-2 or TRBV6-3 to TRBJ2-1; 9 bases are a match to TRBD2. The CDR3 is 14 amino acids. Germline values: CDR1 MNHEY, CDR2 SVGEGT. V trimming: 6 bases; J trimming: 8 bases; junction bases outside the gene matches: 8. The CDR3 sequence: CASSLAGVVDEQFF. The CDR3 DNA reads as TGTGCCAGCAGCTTAGCGGGAGTTGTCGATGAGCAGTTCTTC.

CDR3 bases: TGTGCCAGCAGCTTAGGGGACAGGTCTAACTATGGCTACACCTTC. Translating gives CASSLGDRSNYGYTF. The chain links TRBV5-4 to TRBJ1-2; 8 bases match TRBD1. CDR3 length: 15 residues. Looked up from germline, CDR1 is SGHNT and CDR2 is YYREEE (reference sequence). V trimming: 2 bases; J trimming: 0 bases; junction bases outside the gene matches: 3. The complete variable domain, with remaining parts taken from reference TRBV5-4 and TRBJ1-2, reads ETGVTQSPTHLIKTRGQQVTLRCSSQSGHNTVSWYQQALGQGPQFIFQYYREEENGRGNFPPRFSGLQFPNYSSELNVNALELDDSALYLCASSLGDRSNYGYTFGSGTRLTVV.

The CDR3 DNA reads TGTGCCAGCAGAATAAATTCGGACAGTCAGACCCAGTACTTC. Its translation: CASRINSDSQTQYF. The chain combines TRBV27 with TRBJ2-5; weak D call: TRBD1 (6 bases). V lost 6 bases, J lost 6 bases, and 17 bases lay in between. Germline V gene sequence: CDR1 MNHEY, CDR2 SMNVEV (reference sequence). CDR3 length: 14 amino acids.

This CDR3 is CASSLVGLTGPGGHTGELFF. DNA for the CDR3: TGTGCCAGCAGTTTAGTAGGCCTAACAGGGCCTGGTGGTCACACCGGGGAGCTGTTTTTT. The chain employs TRBV28 and TRBJ2-2, with a weak D call TRBD1 (6 bases). From germline, CDR1 is MDHEN and CDR2 SYDVKM. CDR3 length: 20 residues. Trimming shortened V by 2 bases and J by 3 bases, and 25 bases separated the two germline ends.

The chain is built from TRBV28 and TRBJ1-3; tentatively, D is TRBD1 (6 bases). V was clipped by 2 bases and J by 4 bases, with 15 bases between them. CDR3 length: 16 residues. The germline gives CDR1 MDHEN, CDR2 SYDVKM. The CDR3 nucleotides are TGTGCCAGCAGTTTAACATGGGCAGGGGACGGAAACACCATATATTTT. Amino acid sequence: CASSLTWAGDGNTIYF.

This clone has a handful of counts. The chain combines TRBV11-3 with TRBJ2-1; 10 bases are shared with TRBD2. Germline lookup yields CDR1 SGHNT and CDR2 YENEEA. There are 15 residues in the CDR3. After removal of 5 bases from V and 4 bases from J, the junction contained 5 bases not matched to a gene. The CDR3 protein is CASSTSGGGYNEQFF. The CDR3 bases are TGTGCCAGCAGCACCAGCGGGGGGGGATACAATGAGCAGTTCTTC.